This TCR beta chain was retrieved from a study of T cell repertoires in cytomegalovirus infection. Study context: CMV infection together with matching HLA type was indicated by public TCR beta signatures.

CDR3 length: 14 residues. The germline V and J ends were trimmed by 1 base and 4 bases, with 11 bases remaining between them. The germline gives CDR1 SGHTA, CDR2 FQGNSA. MiXCR, run by TCRdb on the reads, gives a single entry per CDR3 protein. The repertoire consists of hundreds of thousands of distinct CDR3 sequences, with 17% occurring once and the leading ten covering about 11%. This clonotype was detected many times. No antigen is known for it. Study-level findings and limits: Using cumulative public TCR beta family frequency, the authors identified those who carried CMV together with the relevant HLA. Ex vivo responses were dominated by HLA-C-restricted CMV-specific TCR beta clonotypes.

The chain combines TRBV7-2 with TRBJ2-7; D may be TRBD2 (5 bases). What was sequenced was PBMCs. The sequence derives from a human donor in good health (CMV status not recorded). Some clones in this sample may be carry-over from other donors' samples. CDR3 in DNA: TGTGCCAGCAGCTTAGGGTCGGGGTGGTACGAGCAGTACTTC. As protein: CASSLGSGWYEQYF.